Following are 20 T cell receptor beta chains from one sample sequenced in a study of T-cell memory formation after mild COVID-19. Each CDR3 protein gets one entry after TCRdb re-called the 5' RACE reads with MiXCR. The sample yields hundreds of thousands of distinct CDR3 sequences, just over 20% seen once. The sample consisted of PBMCs or a T cell subset sorted from them (not recorded which). All receptors come from an adult woman who had mild COVID-19 (a few samples of this study predate the infection). Cell type and time point are not known.

CDR3 DNA sequence: TGTGCCAGCAGTTCCCGGAAACCTTTACCGGGACTAGCGGGAGCCCTCAGCTCCTACGAGCAGTACTTC. Translated, it gives CASSSRKPLPGLAGALSSYEQYF. The chain recombines TRBV6-2 or TRBV6-3 with TRBJ2-7; 14 bases fit TRBD2. Germline CDR1 MNHEY, CDR2 SVGEGT. V shed 4 bases, J shed 0 bases, and the junction held 23 bases outside the gene matches. The CDR3 loop spans 23 amino acids.

The chain employs TRBV12-3 or TRBV12-4 and TRBJ2-7, with TRBD2 matching 9 bases. The CDR3 is 16 amino acids. V lost 3 bases, J lost 4 bases, and 10 bases stayed unmatched. DNA of the CDR3: TGTGCCAGCAGTTTCAATCCCAGGACTAGCGATTACGAGCAGTACTTC. This encodes CASSFNPRTSDYEQYF.

This chain links TRBV4-2 with TRBJ2-3; D gene ambiguous. CDR3 length equals 15 residues. Germline V CDR1 and CDR2: LGHNA, YNFKEQ. The germline V and J ends were trimmed by 4 bases and 7 bases, with 18 bases remaining between them. In DNA form, the CDR3 reads TGTGCCAGCAGCCCCCGGGCTCAGAACACCTATACGCAGTATTTT. Translated: CASSPRAQNTYTQYF.

The chain joins TRBV6-5 to TRBJ1-1; TRBD1 might be the D (5 bases). Trimming left V 2 bases short and J 4 bases short, with 11 bases between. This CDR3 has 14 residues. Germline CDR1 is MNHEY and CDR2 is SVGAGI. Written as DNA, the CDR3 is TGTGCCAGCAGTTACGAGGGGCCGAGCACTGAAGCTTTCTTT. This gives the protein CASSYEGPSTEAFF.

This clonotype was observed a handful of times. The chain employs TRBV7-8 and TRBJ2-1; TRBD2 aligns across 12 bases. With 5 bases clipped from V and 5 bases from J, the junction kept 16 bases outside the gene matches. Per the germline V gene, CDR1 is SGHVS and CDR2 is FQNEAQ. This CDR3 has 19 amino acids. Here the CDR3 DNA reads TGTGCCAGCAGCAAAACCCGACTAGCGGGAGATTTTGGGGACAATGAGCAGTTCTTC. It is translated as CASSKTRLAGDFGDNEQFF.

This clonotype was detected a few times. The chain couples TRBV29-1 to TRBJ1-1; perhaps TRBD1 as D (5 bases). Germline V gene sequence: CDR1 SQVTM, CDR2 ANQGSEA. The germline V and J ends were trimmed by 7 bases and 0 bases, with 9 bases remaining between them. The CDR3 consists of 12 residues. Here the CDR3 reads CSGGSLNTEAFF. DNA of the CDR3: TGCAGCGGGGGGAGCCTGAACACTGAAGCTTTCTTT.

This clonotype has a count of ten or more. The CDR3 coding sequence is TGTGCCAGCAGCCCCGTTCCCCAAGAGACCCAGTACTTC. It translates to CASSPVPQETQYF. V gene TRBV7-9 combines with J gene TRBJ2-5; no clear D gene. The CDR3 covers 13 residues. Germline V lookup: CDR1 SEHNR, CDR2 FQNEAQ (reference sequence). V was trimmed by 5 bases and J by 1 base, leaving 8 bases between them. The variable domain in full, completed from reference TRBV7-9 and TRBJ2-5, reads DTGVSQNPRHKITKRGQNVTFRCDPISEHNRLYWYRQTLGQGPEFLTYFQNEAQLEKSRLLSDRFSAERPKGSFSTLEIQRTEQGDSAMYLCASSPVPQETQYFGPGTRLLVL.

This clonotype appeared a few times. V and J are TRBV12-3 or TRBV12-4 and TRBJ2-1; 7 bases are shared with TRBD2. J gave up 2 bases and V 3 bases, and 7 bases lay outside the gene matches. The CDR3 spans 16 residues. For the CDR3, the DNA is TGTGCCAGCAGTTTGGGGAGGGTTGGCCCCTACAATGAGCAGTTCTTC. It yields the protein CASSLGRVGPYNEQFF.

This clonotype was seen many times. The chain joins TRBV12-3 or TRBV12-4 to TRBJ1-5; unclear D gene. The CDR3 consists of 16 residues. The V and J ends lost 1 base and 7 bases respectively, with 17 bases between them. CDR3 region: CASSLGLVRFGQPQHF. For the CDR3, the DNA is TGTGCCAGCAGTTTAGGTCTTGTCAGGTTCGGACAGCCCCAGCATTTT.

This clonotype was found many times. The chain uses TRBV7-6 and TRBJ2-7; D is perhaps TRBD2 (5 bases). V lost 5 bases and J lost 7, with 12 bases in between. Per the germline V gene, CDR1 is SGHVS and CDR2 is FNYEAQ. This CDR3 spans 12 amino acids. CDR3 protein: CASSPQPGEQYF. CDR3 DNA: TGTGCCAGCAGCCCCCAGCCGGGAGAGCAGTACTTC.

This clonotype has at least ten counts. This chain uses TRBV7-9 with TRBJ2-1; D is undetermined. The CDR3 is 14 residues long. V lost 2 bases and J lost 3, with 8 bases in between. Germline V gene sequence: CDR1 SEHNR, CDR2 FQNEAQ (reference sequence). The CDR3 nucleotides are TGTGCCAGCAGCTTAAGGTCTATCTACAATGAGCAGTTCTTC. Its protein is CASSLRSIYNEQFF.

This clonotype was observed a few times. The chain is built from TRBV6-1 and TRBJ2-2; D is undetermined. Germline V gives CDR1 MNHNS, CDR2 SASEGT. V was pared by 8 bases and J by 6 bases, with 10 bases between. The CDR3 extends over 12 amino acids. This CDR3 is CASFVGAGELFF. CDR3 DNA sequence: TGTGCCAGCTTTGTCGGAGCCGGGGAGCTGTTTTTT.

This clonotype was seen a handful of times. V and J are TRBV7-9 and TRBJ2-1; maybe TRBD2 (6 bases). Deletions cut 5 bases from V and 7 bases from J, with 12 bases between. The CDR3 length is 13 residues. CDR1 SEHNR and CDR2 FQNEAQ come from the germline V gene (reference sequence). CDR3 sequence: CASSRESRNEQFF. CDR3 DNA: TGTGCCAGCAGCCGGGAGAGCCGGAATGAGCAGTTCTTC.

This chain uses TRBV6-2 or TRBV6-3 with TRBJ2-5, with TRBD1 identical over 10 bases. Germline-derived CDR1 and CDR2 are MNHEY and SVGEGT. The CDR3 covers 14 residues. The V gene end was trimmed by 7 bases and the J gene end by 4 bases; junction bases not matched to a gene: 6. The CDR3 sequence: CASTRQGATETQYF. CDR3 in DNA: TGTGCCAGCACTAGACAGGGGGCTACAGAGACCCAGTACTTC.

The genes are TRBV20-1 and TRBJ2-1, with 11 positions matching TRBD2. The CDR3 spans 15 residues. Germline V gene sequence: CDR1 DFQATT, CDR2 SNEGSKA (reference sequence). J gave up 7 bases and V 5 bases, and 10 bases lay outside the gene matches. CDR3 amino acids: CSAGLAGGPGNEQFF. The CDR3 coding sequence is TGCAGTGCTGGTTTAGCGGGAGGGCCCGGGAATGAGCAGTTCTTC.

This clonotype was recorded a few times. CDR3 nucleotides: TGTGCCAGCAGCCGACAGGGGACTGAAGCTTTCTTT. Residues: CASSRQGTEAFF. V and J are TRBV3-1 and TRBJ1-1, with 8 bases lining up with TRBD1. The V segment lost 4 bases and the J segment 5 bases; nucleotides outside the gene matches: 0. The CDR3 has 12 residues. CDR1 and CDR2 from the germline V gene are LGHDT and YNNKEL (reference sequence).

This clonotype appeared a few times. The CDR3: CASSLGEGEQFF. CDR3 nucleotides: TGCGCCAGCAGCTTGGGCGAAGGGGAGCAGTTCTTC. The V gene is TRBV5-1, the J gene TRBJ2-1; the D is unclear. The CDR3 length is 12 residues. The ends were cut back, 0 bases at V and 10 bases at J, with 8 bases in the middle. Germline assignment: CDR1 SGHRS and CDR2 YFSETQ.

CDR3: CASSGLQAAEYEQYF. The DNA of the CDR3 is TGTGCCAGCAGTGGGTTACAGGCCGCGGAGTACGAGCAGTACTTC. This chain links TRBV25-1 with TRBJ2-7; possibly TRBD1 for D (5 bases). V shed 4 bases and J shed 4 bases, with 17 bases lying between them. Germline V CDR1 and CDR2: MGHDK, SYGVNS. The CDR3 covers 15 residues.

The chain is built from TRBV5-1 and TRBJ2-5; D is unresolved. Germline V gene sequence: CDR1 SGHRS, CDR2 YFSETQ. The V end lost 4 bases, the J end lost 0 bases, and 7 bases lay between the germline ends. This CDR3 has 13 amino acids. Here the CDR3 DNA reads TGCGCCAGCAGCCCAACGTACCAAGAGACCCAGTACTTC. Protein: CASSPTYQETQYF.

The chain links TRBV29-1 to TRBJ2-7; D is possibly TRBD1 or TRBD2 (5 bases each). CDR3 length: 14 amino acids. The V end lost 7 bases, the J end lost 2 bases, and 18 bases lay between the germline ends. Germline values: CDR1 SQVTM, CDR2 ANQGSEA. CDR3 loop: CSACRDPGTYEQYF. For the CDR3, the DNA is TGCAGCGCCTGCCGGGACCCGGGGACCTACGAGCAGTACTTC.